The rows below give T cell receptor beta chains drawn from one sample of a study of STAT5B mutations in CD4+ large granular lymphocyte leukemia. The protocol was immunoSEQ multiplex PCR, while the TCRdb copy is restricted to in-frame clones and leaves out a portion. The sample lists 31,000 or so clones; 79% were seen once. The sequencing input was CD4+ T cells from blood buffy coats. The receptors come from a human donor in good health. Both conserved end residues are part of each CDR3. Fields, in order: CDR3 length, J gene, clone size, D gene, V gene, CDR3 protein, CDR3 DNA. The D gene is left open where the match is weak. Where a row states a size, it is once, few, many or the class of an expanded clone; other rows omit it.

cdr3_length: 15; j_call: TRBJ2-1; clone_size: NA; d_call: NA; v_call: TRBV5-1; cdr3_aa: CASREMGGAYNEQFF; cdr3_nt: TGCGCCAGCAGGGAGATGGGCGGTGCCTACAATGAGCAGTTCTTC
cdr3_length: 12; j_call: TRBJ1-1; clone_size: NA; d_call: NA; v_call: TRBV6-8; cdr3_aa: CASRVMNTEAFF; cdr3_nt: TGTGCCAGCAGGGTTATGAACACTGAAGCTTTCTTT
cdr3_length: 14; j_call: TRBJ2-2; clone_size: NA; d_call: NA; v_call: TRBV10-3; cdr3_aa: CAISEAQNTGELFF; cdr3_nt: TGTGCCATCAGTGAAGCCCAGAACACCGGGGAGCTGTTTTTT
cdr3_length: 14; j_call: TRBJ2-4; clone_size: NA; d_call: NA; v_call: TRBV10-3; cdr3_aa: CAISETSVKNIQYF; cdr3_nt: TGTGCCATCAGTGAGACTTCTGTGAAAAACATTCAGTACTTC
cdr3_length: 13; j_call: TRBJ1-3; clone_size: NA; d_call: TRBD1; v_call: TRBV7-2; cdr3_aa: CASSFRDRRTIYF; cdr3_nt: TGTGCCAGCAGCTTCCGGGACAGAAGGACCATATATTTT
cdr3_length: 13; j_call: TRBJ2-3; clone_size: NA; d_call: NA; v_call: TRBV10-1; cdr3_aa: CASSPGQTDTQYF; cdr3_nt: TGCGCCAGCAGCCCCGGACAGACAGATACGCAGTATTTT
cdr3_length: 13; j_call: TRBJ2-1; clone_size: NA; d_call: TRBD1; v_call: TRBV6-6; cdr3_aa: CASTGQGVWEQFF; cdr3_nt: TGTGCCAGCACCGGACAGGGGGTTTGGGAGCAGTTCTTC
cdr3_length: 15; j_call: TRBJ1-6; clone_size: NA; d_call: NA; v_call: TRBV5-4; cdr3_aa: CASSSGQMRNSPLHF; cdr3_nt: TGTGCCAGCAGCTCCGGACAAATGCGGAATTCACCCCTCCACTTT
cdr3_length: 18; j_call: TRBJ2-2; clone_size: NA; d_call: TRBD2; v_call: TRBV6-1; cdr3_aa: CASSETGLAGVRSGELFF; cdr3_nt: TGTGCCAGCAGTGAAACGGGACTAGCGGGAGTGAGGAGCGGGGAGCTGTTTTTT
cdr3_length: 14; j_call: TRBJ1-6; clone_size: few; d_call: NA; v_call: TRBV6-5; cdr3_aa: CASRRDTGSSPLHF; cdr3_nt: TGTGCCAGCAGACGGGACACTGGGAGTTCACCCCTCCACTTT
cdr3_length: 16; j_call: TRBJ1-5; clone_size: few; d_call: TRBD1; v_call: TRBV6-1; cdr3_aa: CASREGPGGGSQPQHF; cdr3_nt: TGTGCCAGCAGAGAAGGGCCAGGGGGTGGGAGTCAGCCCCAGCATTTT
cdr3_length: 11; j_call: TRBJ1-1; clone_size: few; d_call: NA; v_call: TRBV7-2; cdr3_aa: CASSLNRVAFF; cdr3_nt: TGTGCCAGCAGCCTAAACAGGGTGGCTTTCTTT
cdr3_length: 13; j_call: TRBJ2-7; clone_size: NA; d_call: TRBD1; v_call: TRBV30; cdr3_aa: CAWRRDRGHEQYF; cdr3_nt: TGTGCCTGGAGGAGGGACAGGGGCCACGAGCAGTACTTC
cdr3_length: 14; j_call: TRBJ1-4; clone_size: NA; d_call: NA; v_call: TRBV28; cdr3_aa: CASRPGGTNEKLFF; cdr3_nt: TGTGCCAGCAGGCCCGGGGGGACTAATGAAAAACTGTTTTTT
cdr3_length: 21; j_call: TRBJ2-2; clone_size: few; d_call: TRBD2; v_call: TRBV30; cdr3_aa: CAWSVGLAAFQGPKPLGELFF; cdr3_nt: TGTGCCTGGAGTGTGGGGCTAGCGGCCTTCCAAGGGCCTAAACCCCTCGGGGAGCTGTTTTTT
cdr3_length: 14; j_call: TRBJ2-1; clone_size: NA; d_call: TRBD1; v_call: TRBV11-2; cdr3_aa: CASSFGTGHNEQFF; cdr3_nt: TGTGCCAGCAGCTTCGGGACAGGGCACAATGAGCAGTTCTTC
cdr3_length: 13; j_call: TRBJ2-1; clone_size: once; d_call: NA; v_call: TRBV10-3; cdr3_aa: CAISDLGVHEQFF; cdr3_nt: TGTGCCATCAGTGATCTTGGGGTCCATGAGCAGTTCTTC
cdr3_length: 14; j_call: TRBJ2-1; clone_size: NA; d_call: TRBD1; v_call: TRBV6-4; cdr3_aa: CASSPDRVHNEQFF; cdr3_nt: TGTGCCAGCAGTCCGGACAGGGTGCACAATGAGCAGTTCTTC
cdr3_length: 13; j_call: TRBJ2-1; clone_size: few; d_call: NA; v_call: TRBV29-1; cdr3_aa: CSVGPGSYNEQFF; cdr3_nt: TGCAGCGTTGGGCCAGGTTCCTACAATGAGCAGTTCTTC
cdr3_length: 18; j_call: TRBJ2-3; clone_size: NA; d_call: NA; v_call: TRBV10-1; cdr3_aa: CASSESGGLGGSTDTQYF; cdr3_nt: TGCGCCAGCAGTGAGTCGGGGGGATTGGGGGGAAGCACAGATACGCAGTATTTT
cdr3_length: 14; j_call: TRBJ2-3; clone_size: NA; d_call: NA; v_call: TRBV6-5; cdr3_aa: CASSSNRNTDTQYF; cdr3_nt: TGTGCCAGCAGTTCAAACAGGAACACAGATACGCAGTATTTT
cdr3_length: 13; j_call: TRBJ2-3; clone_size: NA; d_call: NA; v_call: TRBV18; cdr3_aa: CASSRDSTDTQYF; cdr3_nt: TGTGCCAGCTCCCGGGACAGCACAGATACGCAGTATTTT
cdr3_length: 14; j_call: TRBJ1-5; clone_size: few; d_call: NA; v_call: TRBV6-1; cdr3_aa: CASSEYVDNQPQHF; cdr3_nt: TGTGCCAGCAGCGAATACGTAGACAATCAGCCCCAGCATTTT
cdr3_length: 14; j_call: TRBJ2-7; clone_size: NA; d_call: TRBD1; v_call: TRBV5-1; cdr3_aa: CASSLDQGAYEQYF; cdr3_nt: TGCGCCAGCAGCTTGGATCAGGGGGCCTACGAGCAGTACTTC
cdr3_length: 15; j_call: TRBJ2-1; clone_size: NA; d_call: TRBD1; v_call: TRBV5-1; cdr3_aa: CASSLYGQAYNEQFF; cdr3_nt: TGCGCCAGCAGCTTGTACGGACAGGCTTACAATGAGCAGTTCTTC